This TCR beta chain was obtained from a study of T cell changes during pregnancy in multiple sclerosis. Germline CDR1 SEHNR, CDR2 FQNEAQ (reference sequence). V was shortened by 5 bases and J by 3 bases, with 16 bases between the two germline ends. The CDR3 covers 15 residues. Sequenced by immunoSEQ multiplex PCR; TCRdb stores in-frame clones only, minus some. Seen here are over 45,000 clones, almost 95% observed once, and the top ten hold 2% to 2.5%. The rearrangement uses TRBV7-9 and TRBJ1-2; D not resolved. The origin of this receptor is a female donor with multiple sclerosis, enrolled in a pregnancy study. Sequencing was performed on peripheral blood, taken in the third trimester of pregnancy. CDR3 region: CASSPGDGSDYGYTF. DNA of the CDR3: TGTGCCAGCAGCCCCGGAGATGGGTCGGACTATGGCTACACCTTC.